This TCR beta chain derives from a study of graft-versus-host responses after intestinal transplantation. Study results and limitations: GvH clones turned up in recipient marrow; some had shown up first in ileum or blood. GvH clone levels peaked in circulation, and this peak was associated with early post-transplant HvG declines.

Libraries were prepared by immunoSEQ multiplex PCR; TCRdb keeps only in-frame clonotypes and omits some of them. The sample consists of roughly 97,000 clones, roughly 87% of them appearing once. CDR3 length: 16 residues. Germline V gene lookup returns CDR1 MDHEN and CDR2 SYDVKM. After removal of 2 bases from V and 6 bases from J, the junction contained 8 bases not matched to a gene. Note on this clone: The antigen is unknown.

The J gene is TRBJ2-1, the V gene TRBV28, with 9 bases that match TRBD1. This clonotype originated in a human donor who received an intestinal transplant. Specimen: unstimulated CD4+ T cells sorted from spleen or lymph node cells, collected before intestinal transplant. CDR3 sequence (DNA): TGTGCCAGCAGTTTACCCTGGACAGGGGCCCCCAATGAGCAGTTCTTC. The encoded protein is CASSLPWTGAPNEQFF.